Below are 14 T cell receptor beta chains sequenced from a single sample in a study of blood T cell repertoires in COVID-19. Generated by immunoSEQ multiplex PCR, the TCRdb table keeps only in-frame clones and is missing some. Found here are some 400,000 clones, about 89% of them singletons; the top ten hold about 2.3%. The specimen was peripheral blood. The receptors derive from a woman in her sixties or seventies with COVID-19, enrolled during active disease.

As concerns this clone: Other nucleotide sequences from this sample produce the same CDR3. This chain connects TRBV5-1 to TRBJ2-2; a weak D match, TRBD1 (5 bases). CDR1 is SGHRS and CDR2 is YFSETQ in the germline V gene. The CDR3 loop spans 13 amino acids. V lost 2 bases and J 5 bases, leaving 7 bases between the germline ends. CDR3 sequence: CASSLPGTGELFF. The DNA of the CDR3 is TGCGCCAGCAGCTTACCAGGGACCGGGGAGCTGTTTTTT.

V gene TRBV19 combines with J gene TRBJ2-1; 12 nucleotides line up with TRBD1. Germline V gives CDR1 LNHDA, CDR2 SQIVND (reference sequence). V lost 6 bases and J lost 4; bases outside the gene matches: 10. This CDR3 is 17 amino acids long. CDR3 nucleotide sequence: TGTGCCAGTAGCCCGACCGGGACAGGGGGCCGGTACAATGAGCAGTTCTTC. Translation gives CASSPTGTGGRYNEQFF.

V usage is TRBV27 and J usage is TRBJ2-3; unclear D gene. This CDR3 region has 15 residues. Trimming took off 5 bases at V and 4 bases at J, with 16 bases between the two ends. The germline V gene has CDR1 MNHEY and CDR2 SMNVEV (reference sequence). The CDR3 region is CASSPITPRSDTQYF. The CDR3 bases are TGTGCCAGCAGTCCCATAACCCCCAGATCAGATACGCAGTATTTT.

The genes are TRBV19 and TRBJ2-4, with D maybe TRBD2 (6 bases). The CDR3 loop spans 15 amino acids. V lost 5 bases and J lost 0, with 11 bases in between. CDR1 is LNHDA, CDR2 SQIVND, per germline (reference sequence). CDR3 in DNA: TGTGCCAGTAGTCTCCAGGGACTAGCCAAAAACATTCAGTACTTC. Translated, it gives CASSLQGLAKNIQYF.

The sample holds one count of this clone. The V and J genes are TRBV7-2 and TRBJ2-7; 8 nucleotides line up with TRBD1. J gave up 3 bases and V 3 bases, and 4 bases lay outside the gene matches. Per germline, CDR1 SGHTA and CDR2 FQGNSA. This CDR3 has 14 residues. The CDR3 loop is CASSFPGQVYEQYF. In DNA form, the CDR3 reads TGTGCCAGCAGCTTCCCGGGACAGGTCTACGAGCAGTACTTC. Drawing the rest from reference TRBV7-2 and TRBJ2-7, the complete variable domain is GAGVSQSPSNKVTEKGKDVELRCDPISGHTALYWYRQSLGQGLEFLIYFQGNSAPDKSGLPSDRFSAERTGGSVSTLTIQRTQQEDSAVYLCASSFPGQVYEQYFGPGTRLTVT.

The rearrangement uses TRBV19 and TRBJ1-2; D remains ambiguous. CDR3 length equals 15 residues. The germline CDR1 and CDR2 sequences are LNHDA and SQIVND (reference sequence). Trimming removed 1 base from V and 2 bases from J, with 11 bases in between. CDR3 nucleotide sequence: TGTGCCAGTAGTATAGGTGGCCTTTGGAACTATGGCTACACCTTC. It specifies CASSIGGLWNYGYTF.

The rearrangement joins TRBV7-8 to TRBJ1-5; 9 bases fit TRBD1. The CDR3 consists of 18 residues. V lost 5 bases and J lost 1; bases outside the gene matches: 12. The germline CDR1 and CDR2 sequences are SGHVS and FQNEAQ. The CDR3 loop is CASSAWTGEIRSNQPQHF. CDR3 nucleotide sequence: TGTGCCAGCAGCGCCTGGACAGGGGAAATAAGAAGCAATCAGCCCCAGCATTTT.

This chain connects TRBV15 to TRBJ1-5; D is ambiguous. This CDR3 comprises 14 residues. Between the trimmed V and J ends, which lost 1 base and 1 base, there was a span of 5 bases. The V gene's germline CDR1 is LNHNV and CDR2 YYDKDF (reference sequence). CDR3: CATSRVTSNQPQHF. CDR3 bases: TGTGCCACCAGCAGAGTCACAAGCAATCAGCCCCAGCATTTT.

CDR3 nucleotide sequence: TGTGCCAGCAGTCTGACTAGCGGGGGGTGGTATTTT. Translating it yields CASSLTSGGWYF. The chain carries TRBV28 and TRBJ2-3, with 13 nucleotides matching TRBD2. This CDR3 region has 12 residues. Germline CDR1 and CDR2: MDHEN and SYDVKM. V trimming: 5 bases; J trimming: 14 bases; junction bases outside the gene matches: 4.

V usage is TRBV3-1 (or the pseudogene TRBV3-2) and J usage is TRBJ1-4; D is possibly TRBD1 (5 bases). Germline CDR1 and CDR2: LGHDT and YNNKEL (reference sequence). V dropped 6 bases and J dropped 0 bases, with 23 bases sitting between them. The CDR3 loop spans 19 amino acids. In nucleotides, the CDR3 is TGTGCCAGCAGTCGCCTGGGGGGTGTCAGGTCGACAACTAATGAAAAACTGTTTTTT. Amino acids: CASSRLGGVRSTTNEKLFF.

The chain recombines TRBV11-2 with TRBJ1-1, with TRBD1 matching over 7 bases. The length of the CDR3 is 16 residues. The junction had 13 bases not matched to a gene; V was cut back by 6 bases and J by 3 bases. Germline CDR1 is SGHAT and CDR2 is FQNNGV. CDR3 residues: CASSTGETGQYTEAFF. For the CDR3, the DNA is TGTGCCAGCAGTACAGGGGAGACAGGGCAGTACACTGAAGCTTTCTTT.

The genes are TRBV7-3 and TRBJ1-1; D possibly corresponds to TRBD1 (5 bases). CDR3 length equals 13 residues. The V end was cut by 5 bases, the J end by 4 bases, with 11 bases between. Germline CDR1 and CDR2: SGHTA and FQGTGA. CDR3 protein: CASSSSQGTEAFF. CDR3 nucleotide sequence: TGTGCCAGCAGCAGCAGCCAGGGCACTGAAGCTTTCTTT.

The CDR3 DNA reads TGTGCCAGCAGCCCCTATGGCGGGGGGGCGCGGGAGACCCAGTACTTC. Translation: CASSPYGGGARETQYF. The chain links TRBV7-3 to TRBJ2-5; 9 positions agree with TRBD2. V was pared by 5 bases and J by 5 bases, with 12 bases of the junction left unmatched. Germline V CDR1 and CDR2: SGHTA, FQGTGA. The CDR3 sequence is 16 residues long.

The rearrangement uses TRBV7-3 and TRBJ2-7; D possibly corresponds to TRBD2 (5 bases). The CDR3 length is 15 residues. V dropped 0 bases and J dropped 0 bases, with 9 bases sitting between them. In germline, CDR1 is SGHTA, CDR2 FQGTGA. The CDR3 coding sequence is TGTGCCAGCAGCTTAACCGGGGTCAGCTCCTACGAGCAGTACTTC. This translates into CASSLTGVSSYEQYF.